Listed below are T cell receptor beta chains from one sample, sequenced in a study of STAT5B mutations in CD4+ large granular lymphocyte leukemia. TCRdb's table, derived via immunoSEQ multiplex PCR, lists solely in-frame clones and lacks some. This sample has just over 40,000 clones, with approximately 84% found just once. The sequencing input was CD4+ T cells from blood buffy coats. These receptors all come from a human donor in good health. CDR3s include the opening cysteine and the closing phenylalanine or tryptophan. The D gene is left open where the match is weak. Rows give clone size only sometimes, using once, few, many, or a class for an expanded clone.

j_call: TRBJ2-7; clone_size: NA; v_call: TRBV5-8; d_call: NA; cdr3_nt: TGTGCCAGCAGCTTGTGGGGGCCGGGCTGGAACTACGAGCAGTACTTC; cdr3_aa: CASSLWGPGWNYEQYF
j_call: TRBJ1-2; clone_size: NA; v_call: TRBV6-5; d_call: NA; cdr3_nt: TGTGCCAGCAGTTCGAGCCAGAGCCTTTATGGCTACACCTTC; cdr3_aa: CASSSSQSLYGYTF
j_call: TRBJ2-3; clone_size: once; v_call: TRBV7-2; d_call: TRBD2; cdr3_nt: TGTGCCAGCAGCTTAGCCCGGACTAGCGGGGGAGAGGCAGATACGCAGTATTTT; cdr3_aa: CASSLARTSGGEADTQYF
j_call: TRBJ1-1; clone_size: few; v_call: TRBV2; d_call: NA; cdr3_nt: TGTGCCAGCTATGGGGAGGCGAACACTGAAGCTTTCTTT; cdr3_aa: CASYGEANTEAFF
j_call: TRBJ1-3; clone_size: NA; v_call: TRBV11-2; d_call: NA; cdr3_nt: TGTGCCAGCAGCCAACGGGGCAGCAACTCTGGAAACACCATATATTTT; cdr3_aa: CASSQRGSNSGNTIYF
j_call: TRBJ2-3; clone_size: NA; v_call: TRBV11-2; d_call: TRBD1; cdr3_nt: TGTGCCAGCAGCTTATCCGGGACAGGGGGCTCCCCAGATACGCAGTATTTT; cdr3_aa: CASSLSGTGGSPDTQYF
j_call: TRBJ1-1; clone_size: NA; v_call: TRBV28; d_call: NA; cdr3_nt: TGTGCCAGCAGTGGGGGACCGTTAAACACTGAAGCTTTCTTT; cdr3_aa: CASSGGPLNTEAFF
j_call: TRBJ2-5; clone_size: NA; v_call: TRBV2; d_call: TRBD2; cdr3_nt: TGTGCCAGCAGCGCTGGACTAGTAGCAGAGACCCAGTACTTC; cdr3_aa: CASSAGLVAETQYF
j_call: TRBJ2-5; clone_size: NA; v_call: TRBV6-4; d_call: NA; cdr3_nt: TGTGCCAGCAGCGGGCCTCGACAGAGCCAAGAGACCCAGTACTTC; cdr3_aa: CASSGPRQSQETQYF
j_call: TRBJ2-3; clone_size: NA; v_call: TRBV29-1; d_call: NA; cdr3_nt: TGCAGCCTTTGTACGGTGTCAGGAGATACGCAGTATTTT; cdr3_aa: CSLCTVSGDTQYF
j_call: TRBJ1-4; clone_size: NA; v_call: TRBV29-1; d_call: NA; cdr3_nt: TGCAGCGTTGAGAGGTTGGGAGGAGAAAAACTGTTTTTT; cdr3_aa: CSVERLGGEKLFF
j_call: TRBJ1-1; clone_size: NA; v_call: TRBV30; d_call: TRBD1; cdr3_nt: TGTGCCTGGAGTAAATCATACAGGGGGCTGGCGCCTGAAGCTTTCTTT; cdr3_aa: CAWSKSYRGLAPEAFF
j_call: TRBJ1-2; clone_size: NA; v_call: TRBV5-1; d_call: NA; cdr3_nt: TGCGCCAGCAGCTTGGCCCTCGGGGCCCGGTATGGCTACACCTTC; cdr3_aa: CASSLALGARYGYTF
j_call: TRBJ1-1; clone_size: NA; v_call: TRBV7-2; d_call: TRBD1; cdr3_nt: TGTGCCAGCAGCGCAGACAGGGCGAACACTGAAGCTTTCTTT; cdr3_aa: CASSADRANTEAFF
j_call: TRBJ1-1; clone_size: NA; v_call: TRBV5-8; d_call: NA; cdr3_nt: TGTGCCCGGGGGGCCACTGAAGCTTTCTTT; cdr3_aa: CARGATEAFF
j_call: TRBJ1-1; clone_size: few; v_call: TRBV5-4; d_call: NA; cdr3_nt: TGTGCCAGCAGCTTGGGGGCTGGGGCAACCATGAACACTGAAGCTTTCTTT; cdr3_aa: CASSLGAGATMNTEAFF
j_call: TRBJ1-1; clone_size: NA; v_call: TRBV18; d_call: NA; cdr3_nt: TGTGCCAGCTCACCCTTCAGGACAGAGACAATCTCTGAAGCTTTCTTT; cdr3_aa: CASSPFRTETISEAFF
j_call: TRBJ2-1; clone_size: NA; v_call: TRBV25-1; d_call: TRBD1; cdr3_nt: TGTGCCAGCAGTGGACCCGGACAGGTCGATGAGCAGTTCTTC; cdr3_aa: CASSGPGQVDEQFF
j_call: TRBJ2-2; clone_size: NA; v_call: TRBV6-5; d_call: TRBD1; cdr3_nt: TGTGCCAGCAGTTTAACAGGGGGCTCCGGGGAGCTGTTTTTT; cdr3_aa: CASSLTGGSGELFF
j_call: TRBJ1-6; clone_size: few; v_call: TRBV18; d_call: NA; cdr3_nt: TGTGCCAGCTCACCAGGGACAAAGGATAATTCACCCCTCCACTTT; cdr3_aa: CASSPGTKDNSPLHF
j_call: TRBJ2-7; clone_size: few; v_call: TRBV6-6; d_call: TRBD1; cdr3_nt: TGTGCCAGCAGCGGGACAGCCTACGAGCAGTACTTC; cdr3_aa: CASSGTAYEQYF
j_call: TRBJ1-6; clone_size: NA; v_call: TRBV7-2; d_call: NA; cdr3_nt: TGTGCCAGCAGCTTAGCGCGCAGGGGCACTAATTCACCCCTCCACTTT; cdr3_aa: CASSLARRGTNSPLHF
j_call: TRBJ2-3; clone_size: once; v_call: TRBV29-1; d_call: TRBD2; cdr3_nt: TGCAGCGTTGAGGGGCTAGCGGGAACACATACGCAGTATTTT; cdr3_aa: CSVEGLAGTHTQYF
j_call: TRBJ2-1; clone_size: once; v_call: TRBV4-1; d_call: TRBD1; cdr3_nt: TGCGCCAGCACGAGGGGACAGGGTCCCCTAAATGAGCAGTTCTTC; cdr3_aa: CASTRGQGPLNEQFF
j_call: TRBJ1-3; clone_size: NA; v_call: TRBV9; d_call: NA; cdr3_nt: TGTGCCAGCAGCGCCGGGGGACCCGACTCTGGAAACACCATATATTTT; cdr3_aa: CASSAGGPDSGNTIYF
j_call: TRBJ2-4; clone_size: NA; v_call: TRBV2; d_call: NA; cdr3_nt: TGTGCCAGCACGGAAGCGGATGCCAAAAACATTCAGTACTTC; cdr3_aa: CASTEADAKNIQYF
j_call: TRBJ1-2; clone_size: NA; v_call: TRBV7-3; d_call: NA; cdr3_nt: TGTGCCAGCAGCGATAGCGGCGTTGGCTACACCTTC; cdr3_aa: CASSDSGVGYTF
j_call: TRBJ1-1; clone_size: NA; v_call: TRBV7-9; d_call: NA; cdr3_nt: TGTGCCAGCAGGATAGTTGCAAACACTGAAGCTTTCTTT; cdr3_aa: CASRIVANTEAFF
j_call: TRBJ2-1; clone_size: NA; v_call: TRBV10-2; d_call: NA; cdr3_nt: TGCGCCAGCGTTGTCGCGGTACCGACGCCACCCAGCTCCTACAATGAGCAGTTCTTC; cdr3_aa: CASVVAVPTPPSSYNEQFF
j_call: TRBJ2-7; clone_size: NA; v_call: TRBV7-2; d_call: NA; cdr3_nt: TGTGCCAGCAGCTTATACTACGAGCAGTACTTC; cdr3_aa: CASSLYYEQYF
j_call: TRBJ1-1; clone_size: NA; v_call: TRBV18; d_call: NA; cdr3_nt: TGTGCCAGCTCACCCGAGACAGCGATGAACACTGAAGCTTTCTTT; cdr3_aa: CASSPETAMNTEAFF
j_call: TRBJ1-2; clone_size: NA; v_call: TRBV18; d_call: NA; cdr3_nt: TGTGCCAGCTCACCAGGGAATGGTGGCTACACCTTC; cdr3_aa: CASSPGNGGYTF
j_call: TRBJ2-3; clone_size: NA; v_call: TRBV7-3; d_call: TRBD1; cdr3_nt: TGTGCCAGCAAAGACAGGGTCACAGATACGCAGTATTTT; cdr3_aa: CASKDRVTDTQYF
j_call: TRBJ1-2; clone_size: NA; v_call: TRBV18; d_call: NA; cdr3_nt: TGTGCCAGCCTGAATTTCCGAGGAGCCTATGGCTACACCTTC; cdr3_aa: CASLNFRGAYGYTF
j_call: TRBJ2-5; clone_size: NA; v_call: TRBV12-5; d_call: NA; cdr3_nt: TGTGCTAGTGGTTTGGGGACAACTCAAGAGACCCAGTACTTC; cdr3_aa: CASGLGTTQETQYF
j_call: TRBJ1-4; clone_size: NA; v_call: TRBV19; d_call: NA; cdr3_nt: TGTGCCAGTAGTATTAACAGGGACGAAAAACTGTTTTTT; cdr3_aa: CASSINRDEKLFF
j_call: TRBJ2-3; clone_size: once; v_call: TRBV4-2; d_call: TRBD2; cdr3_nt: TGTGCCAGCAGCCAAGATCTACTAGCGGGGGGGCCGGATACGCAGTATTTT; cdr3_aa: CASSQDLLAGGPDTQYF
j_call: TRBJ1-6; clone_size: NA; v_call: TRBV5-1; d_call: TRBD1; cdr3_nt: TGCGCCAGCAGCCAGGGACAGGGTGCTGGTTCACCCCTCCACTTT; cdr3_aa: CASSQGQGAGSPLHF
j_call: TRBJ1-5; clone_size: NA; v_call: TRBV19; d_call: NA; cdr3_nt: TGTGCCAGTAGTATAACCGACAGGACGGGCAATCAGCCCCAGCATTTT; cdr3_aa: CASSITDRTGNQPQHF
j_call: TRBJ1-5; clone_size: NA; v_call: TRBV15; d_call: TRBD1; cdr3_nt: TGTGCCACCAGCAGAGGGACAGGGTCCTTTGCCAATCAGCCCCAGCATTTT; cdr3_aa: CATSRGTGSFANQPQHF
j_call: TRBJ1-2; clone_size: once; v_call: TRBV7-2; d_call: TRBD1; cdr3_nt: TGTGCCAGCAGCTTGACAGGGGGGGTTGAAATCTATGGCTACACCTTC; cdr3_aa: CASSLTGGVEIYGYTF